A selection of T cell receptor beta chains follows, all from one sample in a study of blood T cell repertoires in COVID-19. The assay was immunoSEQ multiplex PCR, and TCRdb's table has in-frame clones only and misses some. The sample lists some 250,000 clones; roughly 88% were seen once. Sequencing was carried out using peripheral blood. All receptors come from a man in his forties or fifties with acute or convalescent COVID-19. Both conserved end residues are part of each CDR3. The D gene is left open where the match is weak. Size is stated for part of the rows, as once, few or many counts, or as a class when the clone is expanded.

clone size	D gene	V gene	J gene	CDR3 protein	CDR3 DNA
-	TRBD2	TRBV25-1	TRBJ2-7	CASSDREAYEQYF	TGTGCCAGCAGTGATCGGGAGGCCTACGAGCAGTACTTC
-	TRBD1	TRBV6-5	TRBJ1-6	CASSRQGVSSPLHF	TGTGCCAGCAGTCGACAGGGTGTTTCTTCACCCCTCCACTTT
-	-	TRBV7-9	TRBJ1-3	CASSLARTETGNTIYF	TGTGCCAGCAGCTTAGCACGTACCGAGACTGGAAACACCATATATTTT
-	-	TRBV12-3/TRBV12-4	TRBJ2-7	CASSFYEGGEQYF	TGTGCCAGCAGCTTTTACGAAGGGGGCGAGCAGTACTTC
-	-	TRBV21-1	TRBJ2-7	CASSKLFSGVRQYF	TGTGCCAGCAGCAAACTATTTTCGGGGGTACGGCAGTACTTC
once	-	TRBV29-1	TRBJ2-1	CSVETGNGRNEQFF	TGCAGCGTTGAAACAGGGAATGGTAGGAATGAGCAGTTCTTC
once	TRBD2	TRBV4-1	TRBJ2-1	CASSQRGTSGSLSYNEQFF	TGCGCCAGCAGCCAGCGTGGGACTAGCGGGAGTCTCTCCTACAATGAGCAGTTCTTC
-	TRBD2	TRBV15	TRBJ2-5	CATSRDFSGRAAETQYF	TGTGCCACCAGCAGAGATTTTAGCGGGAGGGCCGCAGAGACCCAGTACTTC
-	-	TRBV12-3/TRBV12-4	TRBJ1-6	CASRLLPSPLHF	TGTGCCAGCAGGTTACTCCCCTCACCCCTCCACTTT
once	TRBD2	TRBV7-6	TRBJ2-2	CASSLQGLAGGPGAGELFF	TGTGCCAGCAGCCTACAGGGACTAGCGGGAGGTCCCGGGGCCGGGGAGCTGTTTTTT
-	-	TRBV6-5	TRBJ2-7	CASSRSTGIYEQYF	TGTGCCAGCAGTCGCTCGACAGGAATCTACGAGCAGTACTTC
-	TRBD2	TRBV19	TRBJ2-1	CASSISGRSYNEQFF	TGTGCCAGTAGTATATCCGGGAGGTCCTACAATGAGCAGTTCTTC
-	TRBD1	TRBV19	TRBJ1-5	CASSITGGNQPQHF	TGTGCCAGTAGTATTACAGGGGGCAATCAGCCCCAGCATTTT
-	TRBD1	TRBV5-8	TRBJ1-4	CASSLGQGGPNEKLFF	TGTGCCAGCAGCCTGGGACAGGGCGGCCCTAATGAAAAACTGTTTTTT
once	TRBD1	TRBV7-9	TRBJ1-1	CASRLDRGNTEAFF	TGTGCCAGCCGCCTTGACAGGGGGAACACTGAAGCTTTCTTT
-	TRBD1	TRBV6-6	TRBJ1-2	CASSGQGANYGYTF	TGTGCCAGCAGCGGACAGGGGGCTAACTATGGCTACACCTTC
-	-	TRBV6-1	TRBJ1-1	CASSAAWARRIMSTEAFF	TGTGCCAGCAGTGCCGCCTGGGCCCGCCGAATCATGAGCACTGAAGCTTTCTTT
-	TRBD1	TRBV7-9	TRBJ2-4	CASSLRGQGNIQYF	TGTGCCAGCAGCTTAAGGGGACAGGGGAACATTCAGTACTTC
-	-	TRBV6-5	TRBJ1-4	CASSIRGSYEKLFF	TGTGCCAGCAGTATAAGGGGGAGCTATGAAAAACTGTTTTTT
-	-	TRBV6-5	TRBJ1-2	CASSPPEGGGYTF	TGTGCCAGCAGTCCTCCTGAGGGAGGGGGCTACACCTTC
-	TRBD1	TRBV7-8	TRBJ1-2	CASSLPGGPSNYGYTF	TGTGCCAGCAGCTTACCAGGGGGCCCTTCTAACTATGGCTACACCTTC
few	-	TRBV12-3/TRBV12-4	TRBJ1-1	CATTTGLNTEAFF	TGTGCCACTACGACAGGCTTGAACACTGAAGCTTTCTTT
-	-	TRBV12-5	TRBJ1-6	CASRPMTENSPLHF	TGTGCTAGTCGCCCTATGACAGAGAATTCACCCCTCCACTTT
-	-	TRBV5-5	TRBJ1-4	CASSPPRSEASEKLFF	TGTGCCAGCAGCCCCCCTCGGTCGGAGGCGAGTGAAAAACTGTTTTTT
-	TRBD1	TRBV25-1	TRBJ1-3	CASSELGDRRNTIYF	TGTGCCAGCAGTGAATTAGGGGACAGACGAAACACCATATATTTT
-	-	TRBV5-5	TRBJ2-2	CASSVDSTGELFF	TGTGCCAGCAGCGTAGACAGCACCGGGGAGCTGTTTTTT
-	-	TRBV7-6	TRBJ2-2	CASSLDTTGELFF	TGTGCCAGCAGCTTGGACACTACCGGGGAGCTGTTTTTT
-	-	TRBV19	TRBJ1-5	CASTRDNNQPQHF	TGTGCCAGTACCCGGGACAACAATCAGCCCCAGCATTTT
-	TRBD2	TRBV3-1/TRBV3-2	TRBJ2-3	CASSPSGSTDTQYF	TGTGCCAGCAGCCCTAGCGGGAGCACAGATACGCAGTATTTT
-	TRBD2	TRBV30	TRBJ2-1	CASGLAGWGEQFF	TGTGCCTCGGGACTAGCGGGATGGGGTGAGCAGTTCTTC
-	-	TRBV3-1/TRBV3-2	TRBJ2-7	CASSQDWEAVGEQYF	TGTGCCAGCAGCCAAGATTGGGAAGCGGTCGGGGAGCAGTACTTC
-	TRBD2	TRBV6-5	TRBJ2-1	CASSLQAGPYNEQFF	TGTGCCAGCAGCCTCCAAGCGGGACCCTACAATGAGCAGTTCTTC
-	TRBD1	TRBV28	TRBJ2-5	CASSPKGGWWQETQYF	TGTGCCAGCAGTCCAAAAGGGGGCTGGTGGCAAGAGACCCAGTACTTC
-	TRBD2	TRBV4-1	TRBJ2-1	CASSHPVRLAVNEQFF	TGCGCCAGCAGCCATCCCGTCAGGCTAGCGGTGAATGAGCAGTTCTTC
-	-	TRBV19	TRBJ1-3	CASSDSGPFSGNTIYF	TGTGCCAGTAGTGACTCAGGGCCGTTCTCTGGAAACACCATATATTTT
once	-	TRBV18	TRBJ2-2	CASSPLKSGGELFF	TGTGCCAGCTCACCTTTGAAGTCAGGCGGGGAGCTGTTTTTT
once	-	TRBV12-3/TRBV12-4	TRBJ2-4	CASSLKSGNIQYF	TGTGCCAGCAGTTTAAAGTCGGGAAACATTCAGTACTTC
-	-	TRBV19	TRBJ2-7	CASSIEGDEQYF	TGTGCCAGTAGTATCGAGGGCGACGAGCAGTACTTC
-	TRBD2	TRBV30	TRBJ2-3	CAWSGLAGAGDTQYF	TGTGCCTGGAGTGGACTAGCGGGAGCAGGAGATACGCAGTATTTT
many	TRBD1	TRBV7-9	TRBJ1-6	CASSPRGGQGNSPLHF	TGTGCCAGCAGCCCTAGAGGGGGACAGGGGAATTCACCCCTCCACTTT
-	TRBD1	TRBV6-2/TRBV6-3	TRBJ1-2	CASSLNRGSYTF	TGTGCCAGCAGTTTAAACAGGGGGAGCTACACCTTC
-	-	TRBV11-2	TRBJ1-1	CASSSLGGSWGDLTEAFF	TGTGCCAGCAGCTCATTGGGTGGGTCCTGGGGCGACCTCACTGAAGCTTTCTTT
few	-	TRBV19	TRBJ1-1	CASSILGGRKSNTEAFF	TGTGCCAGTAGTATTCTAGGAGGCAGAAAGTCGAACACTGAAGCTTTCTTT
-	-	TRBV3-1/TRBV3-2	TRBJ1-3	CASSQGGPSTGNTIYF	TGTGCCAGCAGCCAAGGCGGGCCTTCGACTGGAAACACCATATATTTT
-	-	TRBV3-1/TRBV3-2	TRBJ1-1	CASSPGLSEAFF	TGTGCCAGCAGCCCGGGACTTTCTGAAGCTTTCTTT
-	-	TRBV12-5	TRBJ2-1	CARGGRTWNEQFF	TGTGCTAGGGGCGGAAGGACTTGGAATGAGCAGTTCTTC
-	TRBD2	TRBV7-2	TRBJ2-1	CASRPALAGYNEQFF	TGTGCCAGCAGGCCGGCCCTAGCGGGGTACAATGAGCAGTTCTTC
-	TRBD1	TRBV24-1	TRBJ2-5	CATSEGGQGEKETQYF	TGTGCCACCAGTGAGGGGGGACAGGGGGAGAAAGAGACCCAGTACTTC
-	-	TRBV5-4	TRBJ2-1	CASSLVGDINNEQFF	TGTGCCAGCAGCTTGGTCGGGGATATTAACAATGAGCAGTTCTTC
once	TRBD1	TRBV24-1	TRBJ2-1	CATSERGQGRDNEQFF	TGTGCCACCAGTGAAAGGGGACAGGGAAGGGACAATGAGCAGTTCTTC
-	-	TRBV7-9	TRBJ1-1	CASSPDSTEAFF	TGTGCCAGCAGCCCTGACAGCACTGAAGCTTTCTTT
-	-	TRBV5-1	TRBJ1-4	CASSSGLRQGGEKLFF	TGCGCCAGCAGCTCCGGTCTGCGGCAGGGCGGAGAAAAACTGTTTTTT
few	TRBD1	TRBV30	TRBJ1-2	CAWSIRGTGGYGYTF	TGTGCCTGGAGCATAAGGGGGACAGGGGGCTATGGCTACACCTTC
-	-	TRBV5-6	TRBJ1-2	CASSLGMAISTGYTF	TGTGCCAGCAGCTTGGGTATGGCCATCTCAACTGGCTACACCTTC
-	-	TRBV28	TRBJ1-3	CASSFRGGIGNTIYF	TGTGCCAGCAGTTTTAGGGGAGGAATCGGAAACACCATATATTTT
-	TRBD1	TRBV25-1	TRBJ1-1	CASTLTGGTEAFF	TGTGCCAGCACCCTCACAGGGGGCACTGAAGCTTTCTTT
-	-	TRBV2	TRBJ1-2	CASSPQGRRSGYTF	TGTGCCAGCAGTCCACAGGGTAGGAGGAGCGGCTACACCTTC
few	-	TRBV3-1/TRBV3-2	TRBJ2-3	CASSGKAEDPTDTQYF	TGTGCCAGCAGCGGAAAAGCGGAAGACCCCACAGATACGCAGTATTTT
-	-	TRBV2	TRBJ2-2	CASRWTKIDTGELFF	TGTGCCAGCAGATGGACAAAGATTGACACCGGGGAGCTGTTTTTT
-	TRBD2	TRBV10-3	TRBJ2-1	CAIRTSGSGYEQFF	TGTGCCATCAGGACTAGCGGGAGTGGCTATGAGCAGTTCTTC